Listed here are 10 T cell receptor beta chains from one sample, sequenced in a study of control samples from healthy donors and cancer patients. Some clones are missing from TCRdb's copy, which holds only in-frame ones; the method was immunoSEQ multiplex PCR. The sample records tens of thousands of clones, about 87% being singletons. Sequencing was carried out using blood. The receptors derive from a man aged 50 to 60 in good health.

The J gene is TRBJ1-1, the V gene TRBV12-3 or TRBV12-4, with 9 bases identical to TRBD1. The trim removed 6 bases at V and 3 bases at J, leaving 2 bases unmatched. CDR3 length: 13 amino acids. The CDR3 region has the DNA TGTGCCAGCAGCTGGGACAGGGACACTGAAGCTTTCTTT. Protein: CASSWDRDTEAFF.

The J gene is TRBJ1-2, the V gene TRBV5-4; 8 bases are a match to TRBD1. The CDR3 spans 14 residues. Looked up from germline, CDR1 is SGHNT and CDR2 is YYREEE (reference sequence). With 6 bases clipped from V and 8 bases from J, the junction kept 12 bases outside the gene matches. CDR3 coding DNA: TGTGCCAGCACCACTGACAGGGGACCGCTGGGCTACACCTTC. As protein: CASTTDRGPLGYTF.

This clone was counted between two and nine times. The chain is built from TRBV10-3 and TRBJ2-2; 8 positions match TRBD1. Germline V gives CDR1 ENHRY, CDR2 SYGVKD. The V segment lost 7 bases and the J segment 1 base; nucleotides outside the gene matches: 5. There are 15 residues in the CDR3. The CDR3 is CAINTGTGNTGELFF. The CDR3 DNA reads as TGTGCCATCAATACCGGGACAGGGAACACCGGGGAGCTGTTTTTT.

This chain connects TRBV6-6 to TRBJ1-2, with 7 bases fitting TRBD1. The CDR3 runs 15 residues. Germline assignment: CDR1 MNHNY and CDR2 SVGAGI (reference sequence). Trimming took 2 bases from V and 0 from J; bases not matched to a gene: 3. CDR3 DNA sequence: TGTGCCAGCAGTTACGGACAGGCCGCTAACTATGGCTACACCTTC. Translated, it gives CASSYGQAANYGYTF.

This clone showed up just once. The CDR3 bases are TGCGCCAGCAGCCAAGGCAGGGGGAATGAGCAGTTCTTC. This encodes CASSQGRGNEQFF. The V gene is TRBV4-3, the J gene TRBJ2-1, with TRBD1 matching over 7 bases. The germline gives CDR1 LGHNA, CDR2 YSLEER. This CDR3 has 13 amino acids. V lost 1 base and J lost 7; bases outside the gene matches: 1.

This chain joins TRBV7-7 and TRBJ2-1, with TRBD2 matching over 8 bases. CDR3 length equals 16 residues. Germline V lookup: CDR1 SSHAT, CDR2 FNYEAQ (reference sequence). V lost 5 bases, J lost 0 bases, and 6 bases stayed unmatched. CDR3 residues: CASSPRGGSSYNEQFF. CDR3 nucleotides: TGTGCCAGCAGCCCCCGGGGGGGGAGCTCCTACAATGAGCAGTTCTTC.

The gene calls are TRBV7-2 and TRBJ1-1; D gene unclear. The CDR3 runs 15 residues. Looked up from germline, CDR1 is SGHTA and CDR2 is FQGNSA. The ends were cut back, 4 bases at V and 0 bases at J, with 12 bases in the middle. The CDR3 DNA sequence: TGTGCCAGCAGCTCATACTACCCTATGAACACTGAAGCTTTCTTT. Protein sequence: CASSSYYPMNTEAFF.

The CDR3 sequence: CASSALAGGSTDTQYF. As DNA, the CDR3 is TGTGCCAGCAGTGCCCTAGCGGGGGGAAGCACAGATACGCAGTATTTT. The gene calls are TRBV6-4 and TRBJ2-3; the match to TRBD2 covers 11 bases. The CDR3 consists of 16 residues. Germline CDR1 reads MRHNA; CDR2 reads SNTAGT. V was clipped by 4 bases and J by 0 bases; unmatched bases: 3.

This chain links TRBV7-2 with TRBJ2-6; D is ambiguous. CDR3 size: 16 residues. Deletions cut 1 base from V and 0 bases from J, with 7 bases between. Germline CDR1 SGHTA, CDR2 FQGNSA. The DNA of the CDR3 is TGTGCCAGCAGCTTAGATCCGGTCTCTGGGGCCAACGTCCTGACTTTC. Translating gives CASSLDPVSGANVLTF.

The genes are TRBV4-3 and TRBJ2-1; D gene ambiguous. The CDR3 has 12 residues. Trimming cost V 5 bases and J 9 bases, with 11 bases left between them. Germline V lookup: CDR1 LGHNA, CDR2 YSLEER. CDR3 protein: CASSSQTTEQFF. The CDR3 bases are TGCGCCAGCAGCTCTCAAACGACTGAGCAGTTCTTC.